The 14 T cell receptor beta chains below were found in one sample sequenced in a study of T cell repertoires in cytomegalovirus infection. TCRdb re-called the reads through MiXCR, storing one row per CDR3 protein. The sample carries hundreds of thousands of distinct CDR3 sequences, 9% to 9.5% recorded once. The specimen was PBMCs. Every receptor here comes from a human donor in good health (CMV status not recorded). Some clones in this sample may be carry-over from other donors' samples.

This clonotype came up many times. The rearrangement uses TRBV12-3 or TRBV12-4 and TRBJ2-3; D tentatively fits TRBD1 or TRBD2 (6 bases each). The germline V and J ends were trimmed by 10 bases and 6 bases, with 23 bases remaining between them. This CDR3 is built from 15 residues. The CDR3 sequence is CATALEGQTGDTQYF. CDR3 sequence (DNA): TGTGCCACCGCCCTGGAGGGACAAACGGGGGATACGCAGTATTTT.

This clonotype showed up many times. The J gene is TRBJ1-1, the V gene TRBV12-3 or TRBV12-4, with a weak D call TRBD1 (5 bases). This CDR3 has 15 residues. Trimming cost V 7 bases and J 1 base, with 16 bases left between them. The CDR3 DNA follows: TGTGCCAGCATGGGTCGGTGGCAGGGGAACACTGAAGCTTTCTTT. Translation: CASMGRWQGNTEAFF.

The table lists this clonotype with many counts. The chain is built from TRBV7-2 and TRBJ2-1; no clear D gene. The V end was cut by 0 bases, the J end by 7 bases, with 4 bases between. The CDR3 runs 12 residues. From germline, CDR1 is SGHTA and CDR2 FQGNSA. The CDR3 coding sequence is TGTGCCAGCAGCTTAGCGCTGAATGAGCAGTTCTTC. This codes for CASSLALNEQFF.

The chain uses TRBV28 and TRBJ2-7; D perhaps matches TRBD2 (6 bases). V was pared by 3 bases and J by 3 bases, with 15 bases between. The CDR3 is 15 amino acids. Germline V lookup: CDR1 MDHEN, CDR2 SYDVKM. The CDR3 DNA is TGTGCCAGCAGTTTCCGGGGGATCAAAAGCTACGAGCAGTACTTC. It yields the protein CASSFRGIKSYEQYF.

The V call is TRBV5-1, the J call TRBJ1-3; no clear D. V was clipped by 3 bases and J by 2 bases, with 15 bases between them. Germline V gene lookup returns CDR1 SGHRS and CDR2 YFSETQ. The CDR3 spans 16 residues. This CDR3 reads CASSSGQHITGNTIYF. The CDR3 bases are TGCGCCAGCAGCTCGGGTCAGCATATTACTGGAAACACCATATATTTT.

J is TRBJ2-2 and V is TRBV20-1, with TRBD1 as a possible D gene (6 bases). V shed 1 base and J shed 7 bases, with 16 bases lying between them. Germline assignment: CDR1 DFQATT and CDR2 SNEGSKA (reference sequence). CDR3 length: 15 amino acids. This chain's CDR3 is CSARAGVRGGGELFF. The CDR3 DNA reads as TGCAGTGCTAGAGCTGGGGTCAGGGGTGGCGGGGAGCTGTTTTTT.

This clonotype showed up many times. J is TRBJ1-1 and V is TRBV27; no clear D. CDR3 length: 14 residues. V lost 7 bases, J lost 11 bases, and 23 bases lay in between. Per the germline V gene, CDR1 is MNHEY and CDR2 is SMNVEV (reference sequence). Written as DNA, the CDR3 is TGTGCCAGCACCCCCCAGCGGACCTTTAGGCGGGCTTTCTTT. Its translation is CASTPQRTFRRAFF.

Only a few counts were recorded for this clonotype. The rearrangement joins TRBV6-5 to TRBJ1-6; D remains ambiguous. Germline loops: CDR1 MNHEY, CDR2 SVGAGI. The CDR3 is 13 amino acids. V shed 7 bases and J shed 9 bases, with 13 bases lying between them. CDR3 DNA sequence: TGTGCCAGCACCTCCCTCCCCGGTTCACCCCTCCACTTT. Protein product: CASTSLPGSPLHF.

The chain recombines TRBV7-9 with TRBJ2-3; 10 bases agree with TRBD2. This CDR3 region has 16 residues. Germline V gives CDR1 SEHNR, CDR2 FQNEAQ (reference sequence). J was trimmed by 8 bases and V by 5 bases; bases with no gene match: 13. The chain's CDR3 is CASSPPRGAGGPTQYF. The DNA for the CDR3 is TGTGCCAGCAGCCCCCCCCGAGGAGCGGGGGGGCCTACGCAGTATTTT.

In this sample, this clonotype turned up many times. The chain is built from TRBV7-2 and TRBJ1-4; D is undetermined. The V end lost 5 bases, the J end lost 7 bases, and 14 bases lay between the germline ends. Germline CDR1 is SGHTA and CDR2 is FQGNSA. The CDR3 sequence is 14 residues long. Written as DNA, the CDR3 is TGTGCCAGCAGCACTCTCTTAGCGGGTGAAAAACTGTTTTTT. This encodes CASSTLLAGEKLFF.

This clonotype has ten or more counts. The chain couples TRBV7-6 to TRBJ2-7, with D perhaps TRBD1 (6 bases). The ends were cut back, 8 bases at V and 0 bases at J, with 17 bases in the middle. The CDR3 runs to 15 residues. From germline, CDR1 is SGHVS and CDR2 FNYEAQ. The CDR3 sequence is CASGDDRQSSYEQYF. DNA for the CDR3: TGTGCCAGCGGGGATGACAGGCAGAGCTCCTACGAGCAGTACTTC.

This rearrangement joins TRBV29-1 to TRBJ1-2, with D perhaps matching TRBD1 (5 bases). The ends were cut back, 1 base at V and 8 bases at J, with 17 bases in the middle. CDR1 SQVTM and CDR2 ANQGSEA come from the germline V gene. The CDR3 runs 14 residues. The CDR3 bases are TGCAGCGTTGAAGGGGGGTCATATCGGCGAGGCTACACCTTC. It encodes CSVEGGSYRRGYTF.

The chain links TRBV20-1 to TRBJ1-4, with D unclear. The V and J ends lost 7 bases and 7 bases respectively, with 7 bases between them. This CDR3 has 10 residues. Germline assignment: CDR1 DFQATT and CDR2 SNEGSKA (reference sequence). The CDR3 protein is CSVGGEKLFF. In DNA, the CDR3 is TGCAGTGTGGGCGGTGAAAAACTGTTTTTT.

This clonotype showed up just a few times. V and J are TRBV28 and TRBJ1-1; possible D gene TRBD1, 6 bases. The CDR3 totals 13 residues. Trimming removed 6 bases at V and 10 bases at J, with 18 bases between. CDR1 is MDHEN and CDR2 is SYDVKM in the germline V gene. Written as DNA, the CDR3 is TGTGCCAGCAGACTGACAGGAAATATGAGAGCTTTCTTT. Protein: CASRLTGNMRAFF.